This entry lists 20 T cell receptor beta chains sequenced from one sample in a study of blood T cell repertoires in COVID-19. Assay: immunoSEQ multiplex PCR; the TCRdb copy retains only in-frame clones and omits some. Seen here are roughly 400,000 clones, roughly nine tenths observed once, and the top ten hold 0.8% to 0.9%. The material sequenced was PBMCs or T cells enriched from blood (not recorded which). The receptor set was obtained from a woman between 40 and 50 years old who had been exposed to COVID-19.

CDR3 protein: CASSQDSGSNTGELFF. The CDR3 bases are TGCGCCAGCAGCCAAGATTCGGGATCGAACACCGGGGAGCTGTTTTTT. The chain couples TRBV4-3 to TRBJ2-2; perhaps TRBD2 as D (5 bases). Looked up from germline, CDR1 is LGHNA and CDR2 is YSLEER. The V and J ends lost 0 bases and 0 bases respectively, with 8 bases between them. The CDR3 totals 16 residues.

This clone has just a few counts. The J gene is TRBJ1-1, the V gene TRBV4-1; the match to TRBD1 covers 7 bases. The ends lost 0 bases at V and 9 bases at J; junction bases unmatched: 7. The CDR3 runs 14 residues. Germline CDR1 and CDR2: MGHRA and YSYEKL. The CDR3 is CASSQDPRGQQAFF. The CDR3 coding sequence is TGCGCCAGCAGCCAAGACCCGCGGGGACAGCAAGCTTTCTTT.

This clone was observed a handful of times. The chain has TRBV4-2 and TRBJ1-1; no firm D call. The CDR3 is 15 residues long. Germline assignment: CDR1 LGHNA and CDR2 YNFKEQ. The V end was cut by 0 bases, the J end by 5 bases, with 13 bases between. The CDR3 reads CASSQDVFPGTEAFF. The DNA of the CDR3 is TGTGCCAGCAGCCAAGATGTCTTCCCGGGGACTGAAGCTTTCTTT.

This rearrangement joins TRBV27 to TRBJ1-4; 9 nucleotides line up with TRBD1. V gave up 5 bases and J gave up 7 bases; unmatched junction bases: 8. The CDR3 extends over 15 amino acids. Germline CDR1 and CDR2: MNHEY and SMNVEV (reference sequence). The CDR3 sequence: CASSRLQGASEKLFF. The CDR3, as DNA: TGTGCCAGCAGTCGCCTACAGGGGGCGAGTGAAAAACTGTTTTTT.

The CDR3 nucleotides are TGTGCCAGCAGTGAACCCCCACTAGGGACTAAGCGGGATGAAAAACTGTTTTTT. Amino acids: CASSEPPLGTKRDEKLFF. V usage is TRBV25-1 and J usage is TRBJ1-4, with D perhaps matching TRBD1 (5 bases). The CDR3 covers 18 residues. Trimming removed 2 bases from V and 6 bases from J, with 22 bases in between. CDR1 is MGHDK and CDR2 is SYGVNS in the germline V gene.

This sequence joins TRBV5-1 and TRBJ1-2, with 10 bases matching TRBD1. The CDR3 totals 15 residues. With 4 bases clipped from V and 3 bases from J, the junction kept 6 bases outside the gene matches. Germline values: CDR1 SGHRS, CDR2 YFSETQ. The CDR3 DNA is TGCGCCAGCAGCCGGTCCGGGACAGGGGACTATGGCTACACCTTC. Translated: CASSRSGTGDYGYTF.

This chain joins TRBV7-9 and TRBJ1-2; D gene unclear. CDR1 and CDR2 (germline): SEHNR, FQNEAQ (reference sequence). With 5 bases removed from V and 4 bases from J, the gap between germline ends came to 20 bases. This CDR3 has 16 residues. CDR3 in amino acids: CASSLASPGGSYGYTF. CDR3 DNA sequence: TGTGCCAGCAGCCTGGCCTCTCCGGGAGGAAGCTATGGCTACACCTTC.

The J gene is TRBJ1-1, the V gene TRBV6-5; the match to TRBD1 covers 8 bases. Germline assignment: CDR1 MNHEY and CDR2 SVGAGI. J gave up 10 bases and V 6 bases, and 10 bases lay outside the gene matches. CDR3 size: 13 residues. CDR3 sequence reads: CASSLHGQGGAFF. CDR3 in DNA: TGTGCCAGCAGCCTACACGGACAGGGAGGAGCTTTCTTT.

This clone was seen just once. The chain is built from TRBV30 and TRBJ1-5; possible D gene TRBD1, 6 bases. The CDR3 sequence is 16 residues long. Per the germline V gene, CDR1 is GTSNPN and CDR2 is SVGIG (reference sequence). The V gene lost 2 bases and the J gene lost 3 bases, with 17 bases spanning the gap. The CDR3 is CAWSRAGGADNQPQHF. The CDR3 nucleotides read TGTGCCTGGAGTCGAGCGGGGGGCGCGGACAATCAGCCCCAGCATTTT.

The V and J genes are TRBV29-1 and TRBJ2-1; TRBD1 matches 7 bases. The CDR3 runs 11 residues. The germline gives CDR1 SQVTM, CDR2 ANQGSEA. With 6 bases clipped from V and 12 bases from J, the junction kept 8 bases outside the gene matches. The CDR3 loop is CSVWDSTRQFF. The DNA of the CDR3 is TGCAGCGTCTGGGACAGTACGAGGCAGTTCTTC.

In this sample, this clone turned up once. The rearrangement joins TRBV5-6 to TRBJ1-1; D may be TRBD1 (5 bases). Per the germline V gene, CDR1 is SGHDT and CDR2 is YYEEEE. V lost 4 bases to trimming and J lost 1 base, with 8 bases between them. The CDR3 spans 13 residues. This chain's CDR3 is CASSADRNTEAFF. The CDR3 DNA follows: TGTGCCAGCAGCGCCGACAGGAACACTGAAGCTTTCTTT.

The J gene is TRBJ1-6, the V gene TRBV5-1, with D perhaps TRBD1 (5 bases). The CDR3 runs to 15 residues. The V and J ends lost 1 base and 7 bases respectively, with 12 bases between them. From germline, CDR1 is SGHRS and CDR2 YFSETQ. Here the CDR3 reads CASSLSGLRNSPLHF. CDR3 nucleotide sequence: TGCGCCAGCAGCTTGTCAGGGTTAAGGAATTCACCCCTCCACTTT.

The rearrangement joins TRBV30 to TRBJ2-1; 8 bases agree with TRBD2. The CDR3 sequence is 14 residues long. CDR1 and CDR2 from the germline V gene are GTSNPN and SVGIG (reference sequence). V gave up 3 bases and J gave up 2 bases; unmatched junction bases: 3. DNA of the CDR3: TGTGCCTGGAGCGGGAGGGGTACCTACAATGAGCAGTTCTTC. Amino acid sequence: CAWSGRGTYNEQFF.

The CDR3 DNA reads as TGTGCCAGCAGTTACAGCAACAGGAACTATGGCTACACCTTC. Its protein product is CASSYSNRNYGYTF. This chain connects TRBV6-5 to TRBJ1-2, with a tentative D call TRBD1 (5 bases). This CDR3 spans 14 amino acids. V lost 2 bases and J lost 2, with 9 bases in between. Germline V CDR1 and CDR2: MNHEY, SVGAGI.

V usage is TRBV19 and J usage is TRBJ1-6, with D tentatively TRBD1 (5 bases). The germline CDR1 and CDR2 sequences are LNHDA and SQIVND (reference sequence). This CDR3 comprises 13 residues. Trimming removed 6 bases at V and 7 bases at J, with 10 bases between. CDR3 sequence: CASSAYRNSPLHF. The CDR3 nucleotides are TGTGCCAGTAGCGCTTACAGGAATTCACCCCTCCACTTT.

V is TRBV5-1 and J is TRBJ2-1; 9 bases agree with TRBD1. The CDR3 runs to 17 residues. The germline gives CDR1 SGHRS, CDR2 YFSETQ. Trimming cost V 4 bases and J 6 bases; bases outside gene matches: 14. CDR3: CASSPQPGTGIFNEQFF. In nucleotides, the CDR3 is TGCGCCAGCAGCCCCCAACCCGGGACAGGGATTTTCAATGAGCAGTTCTTC.

This clone has just one count. The chain carries TRBV5-1 and TRBJ2-2; 8 nucleotides match TRBD1. Germline V gene lookup returns CDR1 SGHRS and CDR2 YFSETQ. Unmatched junction bases numbered 1, after V lost 2 bases and J lost 4 bases. This CDR3 has 14 amino acids. The CDR3 protein is CASSLQGVTGELFF. The DNA for the CDR3 is TGCGCCAGCAGCTTACAGGGGGTCACCGGGGAGCTGTTTTTT.

This clone was observed a handful of times. The chain carries TRBV15 and TRBJ2-7, with TRBD1 matching over 11 bases. This CDR3 comprises 14 residues. The V gene's germline CDR1 is LNHNV and CDR2 YYDKDF (reference sequence). Trimming at V came to 5 bases and at J to 6 bases, leaving 6 bases not matched to a gene. CDR3 in DNA: TGTGCCACCAGCGGACAGGGGGCATATAGCGAGCAGTACTTC. It codes for CATSGQGAYSEQYF.

V and J are TRBV18 and TRBJ2-7; D is unresolved. The CDR3 is made up of 11 amino acids. V was pared by 3 bases and J by 7 bases, with 7 bases between. The germline CDR1 and CDR2 sequences are KGHSH and LQKENI. The CDR3, as DNA: TGTGCCAGCTCACCCTCCGGGGAGCAGTACTTC. Protein: CASSPSGEQYF.

In its sample, this clone was seen once. The V gene is TRBV10-3, the J gene TRBJ2-7, with 8 bases that match TRBD2. Per germline, CDR1 ENHRY and CDR2 SYGVKD. After removal of 3 bases from V and 4 bases from J, the junction contained 2 bases not matched to a gene. This CDR3 is 13 amino acids long. CDR3 amino acids: CAISEREGYEQYF. The DNA of the CDR3 is TGTGCCATCAGTGAACGGGAGGGGTACGAGCAGTACTTC.